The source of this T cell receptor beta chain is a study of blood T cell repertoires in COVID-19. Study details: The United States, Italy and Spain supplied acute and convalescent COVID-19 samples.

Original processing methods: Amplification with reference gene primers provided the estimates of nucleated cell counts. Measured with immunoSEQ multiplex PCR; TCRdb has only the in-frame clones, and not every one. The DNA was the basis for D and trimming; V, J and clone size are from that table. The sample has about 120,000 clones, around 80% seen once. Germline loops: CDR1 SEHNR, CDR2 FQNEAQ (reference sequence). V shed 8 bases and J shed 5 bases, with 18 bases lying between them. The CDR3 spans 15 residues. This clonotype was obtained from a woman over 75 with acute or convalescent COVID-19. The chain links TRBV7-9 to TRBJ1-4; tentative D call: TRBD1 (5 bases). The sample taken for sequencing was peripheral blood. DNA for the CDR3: TGTGCCAGCGGGGGGTTGACGGCCCCCAATGAAAAACTGTTTTTT. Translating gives CASGGLTAPNEKLFF.